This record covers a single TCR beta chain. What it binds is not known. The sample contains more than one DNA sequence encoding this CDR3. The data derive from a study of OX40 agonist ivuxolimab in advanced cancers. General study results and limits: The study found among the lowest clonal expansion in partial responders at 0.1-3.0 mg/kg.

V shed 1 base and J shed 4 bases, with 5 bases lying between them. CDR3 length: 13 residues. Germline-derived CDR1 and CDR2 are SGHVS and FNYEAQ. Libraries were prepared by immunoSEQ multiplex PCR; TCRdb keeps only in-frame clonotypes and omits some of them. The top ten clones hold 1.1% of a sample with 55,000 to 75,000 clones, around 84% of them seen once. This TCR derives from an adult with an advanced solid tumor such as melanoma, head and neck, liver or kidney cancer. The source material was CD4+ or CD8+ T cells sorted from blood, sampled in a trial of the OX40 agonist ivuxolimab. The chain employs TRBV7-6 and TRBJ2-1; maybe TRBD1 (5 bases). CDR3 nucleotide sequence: TGTGCCAGCAGCTTAGGACAGTACAATGAGCAGTTCTTC. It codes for CASSLGQYNEQFF.